One TCR beta chain is described in this entry. This specimen comes from a study of blood T cell repertoires in COVID-19. Study in general: Spain, Italy and the United States supplied samples that represented acute and convalescent COVID-19. Sources were T cells, B-cell-depleted T cells, or PBMCs; the material itself was cDNA or gDNA.

How the authors handled the data: Counts of nucleated cells, estimated from reference gene primer amplification, were obtained. Clones were read by immunoSEQ multiplex PCR, and TCRdb kept only the in-frame ones, dropping some. V and J calls plus clone size are reproduced from that table; the DNA served to infer D and trimming. The repertoire consists of about 210,000 clones, with approximately 90% occurring once and the leading ten covering 4% to 5.5%. Germline lookup yields CDR1 SGHNT and CDR2 YYREEE (reference sequence). The CDR3 spans 16 residues. V gave up 0 bases and J gave up 11 bases; unmatched junction bases: 14.

Input material: peripheral blood. The rearrangement uses TRBV5-4 and TRBJ2-1, with TRBD2 matching over 7 bases. This sequence was found in a woman aged 40-49 years with acute or convalescent COVID-19. In DNA form, the CDR3 reads TGTGCCAGCAGCTTGGCCTTGGGGGGGGGACCCAAAAAGCAGTTCTTC. Protein: CASSLALGGGPKKQFF.